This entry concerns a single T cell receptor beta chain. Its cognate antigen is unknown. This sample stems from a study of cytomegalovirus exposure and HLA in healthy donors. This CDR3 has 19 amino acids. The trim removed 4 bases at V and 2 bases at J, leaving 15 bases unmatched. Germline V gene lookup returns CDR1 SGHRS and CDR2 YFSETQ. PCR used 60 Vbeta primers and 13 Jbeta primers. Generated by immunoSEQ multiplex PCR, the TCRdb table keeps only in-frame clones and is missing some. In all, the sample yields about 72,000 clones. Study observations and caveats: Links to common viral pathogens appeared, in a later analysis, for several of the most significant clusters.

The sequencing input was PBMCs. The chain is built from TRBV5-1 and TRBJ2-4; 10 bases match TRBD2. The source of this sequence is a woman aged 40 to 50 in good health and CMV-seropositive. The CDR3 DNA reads TGCGCCAGCAGCCCGGAAGGGACTAGCGCTCCCGGCTCCAAAAACATTCAGTACTTC. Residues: CASSPEGTSAPGSKNIQYF.